The 9 T cell receptor beta chains below come from one sample, sequenced in a study of control samples from healthy donors and cancer patients. Assay used: immunoSEQ multiplex PCR; TCRdb lists only in-frame clones, some missing. This sample yields approximately 30,000 clones, of which roughly 94% are seen a single time; 6.6% belongs to the top ten. Sequenced material: blood. The origin of the receptors is a man in his sixties in good health.

The V call is TRBV5-1, the J call TRBJ1-3, with TRBD1 identical over 11 bases. With 3 bases clipped from V and 2 bases from J, the junction kept 1 base outside the gene matches. The germline CDR1 and CDR2 sequences are SGHRS and YFSETQ. The CDR3 length is 15 residues. Here the CDR3 DNA reads TGCGCCAGCAGCTCGGGACAGGGGGCTGGAAACACCATATATTTT. This encodes CASSSGQGAGNTIYF.

V and J are TRBV25-1 and TRBJ2-1, with D possibly TRBD1 on 6 matching bases. The CDR3 runs to 14 residues. Germline V gene data show CDR1 as MGHDK and CDR2 as SYGVNS. Trimming removed 4 bases at V and 2 bases at J, with 9 bases between. For the CDR3, the DNA is TGTGCCAGCAGTGGACAGGTCCCCTACAATGAGCAGTTCTTC. Protein sequence: CASSGQVPYNEQFF. Based on the CDR3 plus reference TRBV25-1 and TRBJ2-1, the full variable domain is EADIYQTPRYLVIGTGKKITLECSQTMGHDKMYWYQQDPGMELHLIHYSYGVNSTEKGDLSSESTVSRIRTEHFPLTLESARPSHTSQYLCASSGQVPYNEQFFGPGTRLTVL.

The chain combines TRBV9 with TRBJ2-1; a possible D gene is TRBD2 (5 bases). The germline CDR1 and CDR2 sequences are SGDLS and YYNGEE. V shed 0 bases and J shed 8 bases, with 12 bases lying between them. This CDR3 comprises 14 residues. CDR3 region: CASSVEPAGDEQFF. The CDR3 region has the DNA TGTGCCAGCAGCGTAGAGCCAGCCGGGGATGAGCAGTTCTTC.

The chain links TRBV10-1 to TRBJ2-2; 9 positions match TRBD1. This CDR3 has 16 residues. From germline, CDR1 is WNHNN and CDR2 SYGVQD (reference sequence). V lost 2 bases, J lost 1 base, and 2 bases stayed unmatched. Written as DNA, the CDR3 is TGCGCCAGCAGTGAGCCGGGACAGGGGAACACCGGGGAGCTGTTTTTT. This encodes CASSEPGQGNTGELFF.

V and J are TRBV5-1 and TRBJ1-4; 7 bases fit TRBD1. V was clipped by 4 bases and J by 8 bases; unmatched bases: 14. CDR1 and CDR2 (germline): SGHRS, YFSETQ. This CDR3 region has 16 residues. Written as DNA, the CDR3 is TGCGCCAGCAGCCCGGATACAGGGGTGATTAGGGAAAAACTGTTTTTT. It encodes CASSPDTGVIREKLFF.

The chain uses TRBV20-1 and TRBJ2-1; the match to TRBD2 covers 13 bases. V was pared by 3 bases and J by 5 bases, with 7 bases of the junction left unmatched. The CDR3 consists of 16 residues. Germline V CDR1 and CDR2: DFQATT, SNEGSKA (reference sequence). CDR3 loop: CSASRLAGGQDNEQFF. CDR3 DNA sequence: TGCAGTGCTAGTAGACTAGCGGGGGGCCAAGACAATGAGCAGTTCTTC.

This clone was seen a handful of times. The CDR3 loop reads CASSYSKRGWNEQFF. The CDR3 DNA reads as TGTGCCAGCAGTTACTCGAAGCGGGGGTGGAATGAGCAGTTCTTC. The gene calls are TRBV6-2 or TRBV6-3 and TRBJ2-1; TRBD2 matches 8 bases. The CDR3 is 15 amino acids. CDR1 and CDR2 (germline): MNHEY, SVGEGT. Trimming at V came to 0 bases and at J to 7 bases, leaving 5 bases not matched to a gene.

This clone was observed a single time. The V call is TRBV5-8, the J call TRBJ1-5; tentatively, D is TRBD1 (5 bases). This CDR3 is built from 15 residues. Trimming removed 4 bases at V and 7 bases at J, with 18 bases between. Per germline, CDR1 SGHTS and CDR2 YDEGEE. CDR3 sequence reads: CASSLGEVRGQPQHF. In DNA, the CDR3 is TGTGCCAGCAGCCTGGGAGAGGTAAGGGGACAGCCCCAGCATTTT. The full variable domain, completed using reference TRBV5-8 and TRBJ1-5, is EAGVTQSPTHLIKTRGQQATLRCSPISGHTSVYWYQQALGLGLQFLLWYDEGEERNRGNFPPRFSGRQFPNYSSELNVNALELEDSALYLCASSLGEVRGQPQHFGDGTRLSIL.

The chain recombines TRBV7-2 with TRBJ1-2; 10 bases fit TRBD1. The germline CDR1 and CDR2 sequences are SGHTA and FQGNSA. The CDR3 sequence is 16 residues long. Unmatched junction bases numbered 7, after V lost 5 bases and J lost 1 base. CDR3 nucleotide sequence: TGTGCCAGCAGCCCCAGGACAGGGGGGATTAACTATGGCTACACCTTC. Protein product: CASSPRTGGINYGYTF.